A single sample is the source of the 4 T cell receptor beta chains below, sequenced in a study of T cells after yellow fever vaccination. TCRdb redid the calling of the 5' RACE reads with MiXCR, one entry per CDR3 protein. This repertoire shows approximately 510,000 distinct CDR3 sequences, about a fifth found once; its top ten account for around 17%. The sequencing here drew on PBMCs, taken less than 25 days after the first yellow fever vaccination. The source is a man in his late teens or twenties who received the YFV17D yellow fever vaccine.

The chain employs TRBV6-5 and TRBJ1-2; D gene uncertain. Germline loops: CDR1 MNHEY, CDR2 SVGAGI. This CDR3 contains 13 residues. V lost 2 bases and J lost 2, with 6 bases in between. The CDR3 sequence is CASSYDNNYGYTF. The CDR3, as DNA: TGTGCCAGCAGTTACGACAACAACTATGGCTACACCTTC.

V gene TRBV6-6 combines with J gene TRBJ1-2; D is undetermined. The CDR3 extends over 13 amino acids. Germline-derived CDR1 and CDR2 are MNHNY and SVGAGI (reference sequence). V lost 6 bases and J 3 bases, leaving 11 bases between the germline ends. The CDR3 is CASSPQRYYGYTF. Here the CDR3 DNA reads TGTGCCAGCAGCCCACAGAGATACTATGGCTACACCTTC.

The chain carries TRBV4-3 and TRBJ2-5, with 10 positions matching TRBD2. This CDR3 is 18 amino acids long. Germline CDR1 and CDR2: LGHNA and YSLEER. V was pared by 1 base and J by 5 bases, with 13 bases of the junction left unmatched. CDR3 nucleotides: TGCGCCAGCAGCCAAGGCGATCAAGCGGGGGGGCGAGGGGAGACCCAGTACTTC. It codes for CASSQGDQAGGRGETQYF.

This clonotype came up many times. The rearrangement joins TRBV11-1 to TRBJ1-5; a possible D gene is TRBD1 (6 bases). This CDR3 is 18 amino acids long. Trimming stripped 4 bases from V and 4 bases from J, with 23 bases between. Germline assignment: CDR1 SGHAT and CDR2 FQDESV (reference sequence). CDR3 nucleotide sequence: TGTGCCAGCAGCTCCGATCCGGGGGCGCTTGGAAGGAATCAGCCCCAGCATTTT. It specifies CASSSDPGALGRNQPQHF.